These 15 T cell receptor beta chains were all obtained from the same sample, sequenced in a study of early T cells in non-severe SARS-CoV-2 infection. In TCRdb, the 5' RACE reads were re-called with MiXCR into one record per CDR3 protein. The repertoire holds around 58,000 distinct CDR3 sequences, less than 9.5% seen once, with more than 9% in the top ten. The starting material was whole blood, obtained at baseline. These receptors all stem from an adult who was a healthcare worker with PCR-confirmed SARS-CoV-2 infection or an uninfected control (not recorded which).

This clonotype has just one count. The chain employs TRBV7-6 and TRBJ2-3; D is uncertain. Germline V gene data show CDR1 as SGHVS and CDR2 as FNYEAQ. Trimming stripped 0 bases from V and 2 bases from J, with 6 bases between. The CDR3 contains 14 residues. CDR3 coding DNA: TGTGCCAGCAGCTTAGCATGGGACACAGATACGCAGTATTTT. As protein: CASSLAWDTDTQYF.

CDR3 nucleotide sequence: TGTGCCAGCAGGATCGGGTTGGAGTCACCCCTCCACTTT. Translation: CASRIGLESPLHF. V is TRBV6-5 and J is TRBJ1-6; unclear D gene. Germline V gene data show CDR1 as MNHEY and CDR2 as SVGAGI. The CDR3 covers 13 residues. V was clipped by 6 bases and J by 10 bases, with 13 bases between them.

This clonotype was picked up many times. The CDR3 nucleotides are TGTGCCAGCAGCAGACCGCTGACCGGGGAGCTGTTTTTT. Protein sequence: CASSRPLTGELFF. The rearrangement links TRBV2 to TRBJ2-2; D unresolved. V lost 6 bases and J 5 bases, leaving 10 bases between the germline ends. The germline CDR1 and CDR2 sequences are SNHLY and FYNNEI. The CDR3 consists of 13 residues.

In its sample, this clonotype was seen many times. The chain combines TRBV7-2 with TRBJ2-7, with D tentatively TRBD2 (6 bases). Germline-derived CDR1 and CDR2 are SGHTA and FQGNSA. The CDR3 spans 14 residues. Trimming removed 2 bases from V and 3 bases from J, with 11 bases in between. CDR3 bases: TGTGCCAGCAGCTTATACGGGACTTTCTACGAGCAGTACTTC. Its translation is CASSLYGTFYEQYF.

The genes are TRBV6-1 and TRBJ2-2, with 10 bases matching TRBD2. With 4 bases clipped from V and 4 bases from J, the junction kept 3 bases outside the gene matches. CDR3 length: 15 amino acids. Per germline, CDR1 MNHNS and CDR2 SASEGT. The CDR3 spells CASSVSGRATGELFF. CDR3 coding DNA: TGTGCCAGCAGTGTAAGCGGGAGGGCCACCGGGGAGCTGTTTTTT.

This clonotype was counted between two and nine times. This chain connects TRBV7-9 to TRBJ2-3, with 7 bases matching TRBD1. CDR1 and CDR2 (germline): SEHNR, FQNEAQ (reference sequence). The ends lost 3 bases at V and 0 bases at J; junction bases unmatched: 0. The CDR3 spans 14 residues. CDR3 in amino acids: CASSLGQSTDTQYF. The DNA for the CDR3 is TGTGCCAGCAGCTTGGGACAGAGCACAGATACGCAGTATTTT.

This clonotype was seen at least ten times. V is TRBV25-1 and J is TRBJ2-7; D not resolved. From germline, CDR1 is MGHDK and CDR2 SYGVNS. The CDR3 spans 11 residues. The V end lost 7 bases, the J end lost 3 bases, and 7 bases lay between the germline ends. In nucleotides, the CDR3 is TGTGCCAGCAACCACAACTACGAGCAGTACTTC. Protein product: CASNHNYEQYF.

This clonotype was observed a handful of times. The V call is TRBV7-8, the J call TRBJ2-1; D assignment may be TRBD1 or TRBD2 (5 bases each). In germline, CDR1 is SGHVS, CDR2 FQNEAQ. The CDR3 is 14 amino acids. V shed 6 bases and J shed 6 bases, with 15 bases lying between them. The CDR3 sequence: CASSHEGFFNEQFF. The CDR3 DNA follows: TGTGCCAGCAGTCATGAGGGGTTTTTCAATGAGCAGTTCTTC.

The chain couples TRBV2 to TRBJ2-7; D unclear. V gave up 6 bases and J gave up 4 bases, with 19 bases separating them. The germline V gene encodes CDR1 SNHLY and CDR2 FYNNEI. The CDR3 has 15 amino acids. CDR3 region: CASSRTLLLRYEQYF. In nucleotides, the CDR3 is TGTGCCAGCAGCCGTACCTTACTACTCCGGTACGAGCAGTACTTC.

This clonotype showed up just a few times. CDR3 in DNA: TGTGCCAGCAGTGGGGCCAGTATAGCTTCCTACGAGCAGTACTTC. Its protein product is CASSGASIASYEQYF. V gene TRBV2 combines with J gene TRBJ2-7; no clear D gene. Looked up from germline, CDR1 is SNHLY and CDR2 is FYNNEI. The CDR3 runs 15 residues. With 4 bases removed from V and 1 base from J, the gap between germline ends came to 14 bases. Using reference TRBV2 and TRBJ2-7 for the parts outside the CDR3, the full variable domain is EPEVTQTPSHQVTQMGQEVILRCVPISNHLYFYWYRQILGQKVEFLVSFYNNEISEKSEIFDDQFSVERPDGSNFTLKIRSTKLEDSAMYFCASSGASIASYEQYFGPGTRLTVT.

J is TRBJ2-3 and V is TRBV12-3 or TRBV12-4; 9 nucleotides match TRBD2. V trimming: 3 bases; J trimming: 0 bases; junction bases outside the gene matches: 4. The CDR3 covers 16 residues. The CDR3 DNA is TGTGCCAGCAGTTTGTGGCTAGCGGGAAGCACAGATACGCAGTATTTT. It specifies CASSLWLAGSTDTQYF.

There are many counts of this clonotype. The rearrangement uses TRBV4-1 and TRBJ2-7, with 7 bases lining up with TRBD2. The CDR3 is 15 amino acids. Germline trimming cut 1 base from V and 2 bases from J; bases unmatched to any gene: 5. The V gene's germline CDR1 is MGHRA and CDR2 YSYEKL. The CDR3: CASSQGLAVPYEQYF. CDR3 nucleotide sequence: TGCGCCAGCAGCCAAGGGCTAGCGGTACCCTACGAGCAGTACTTC.

This rearrangement joins TRBV6-6 to TRBJ1-5; TRBD1 aligns across 8 bases. This CDR3 spans 14 amino acids. V dropped 4 bases and J dropped 7; count of bases not matched to a gene: 6. Per the germline V gene, CDR1 is MNHNY and CDR2 is SVGAGI (reference sequence). The CDR3 reads CASSLGQGRQPQHF. As DNA, the CDR3 is TGTGCCAGCAGTTTAGGACAGGGAAGGCAGCCCCAGCATTTT.

This clonotype was seen many times. The CDR3 is CASSHRGQNSPLHF. The CDR3 region has the DNA TGTGCCAGCAGCCACAGGGGGCAGAATTCACCCCTCCACTTT. This chain uses TRBV7-9 with TRBJ1-6; 9 bases are shared with TRBD1. Germline V gene data show CDR1 as SEHNR and CDR2 as FQNEAQ (reference sequence). The CDR3 extends over 14 amino acids. V shed 5 bases, J shed 7 bases, and the junction held 3 bases outside the gene matches.

This clonotype came up many times. The genes are TRBV4-3 and TRBJ2-7, with TRBD1 matching 7 bases. The V gene end was trimmed by 0 bases and the J gene end by 2 bases; junction bases not matched to a gene: 13. The CDR3 runs 18 residues. Germline CDR1 and CDR2: LGHNA and YSLEER. The chain's CDR3 is CASSQDGGPGTATYEQYF. As DNA, the CDR3 is TGCGCCAGCAGCCAAGATGGGGGACCCGGGACAGCAACCTACGAGCAGTACTTC.